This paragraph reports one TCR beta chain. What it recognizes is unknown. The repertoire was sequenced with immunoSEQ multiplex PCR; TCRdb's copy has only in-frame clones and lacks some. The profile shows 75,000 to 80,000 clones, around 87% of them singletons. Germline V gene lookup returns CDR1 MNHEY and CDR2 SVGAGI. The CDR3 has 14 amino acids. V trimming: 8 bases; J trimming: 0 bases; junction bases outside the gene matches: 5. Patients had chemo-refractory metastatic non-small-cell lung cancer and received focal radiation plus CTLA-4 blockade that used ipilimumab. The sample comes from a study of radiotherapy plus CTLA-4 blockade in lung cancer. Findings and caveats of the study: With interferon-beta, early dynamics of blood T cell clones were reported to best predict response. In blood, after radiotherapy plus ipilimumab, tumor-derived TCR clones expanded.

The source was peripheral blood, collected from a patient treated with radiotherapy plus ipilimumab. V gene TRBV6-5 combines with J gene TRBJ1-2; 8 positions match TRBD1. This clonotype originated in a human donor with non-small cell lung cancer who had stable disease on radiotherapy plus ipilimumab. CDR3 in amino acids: CASSTGAANYGYTF. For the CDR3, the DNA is TGTGCCAGCTCGACAGGGGCGGCTAACTATGGCTACACCTTC.